Shown below are 7 T cell receptor beta chains from a single sample sequenced in a study of blood T cell repertoires in COVID-19. TCRdb's copy holds only in-frame clones and misses some; the assay was immunoSEQ multiplex PCR. The sample gives hundreds of thousands of clones, more than 70% of which show up once; around 1.2% is in the top ten. Sequenced input: peripheral blood. These receptors were taken from a man aged 35-49 years with acute or convalescent COVID-19.

Remarks on this clone: At the DNA level, this CDR3 is encoded by other sequences in the same sample as well. This chain links TRBV27 with TRBJ2-7, with 8 bases that match TRBD1. V lost 2 bases, J lost 2 bases, and 2 bases stayed unmatched. There are 14 residues in the CDR3. The germline V gene encodes CDR1 MNHEY and CDR2 SMNVEV (reference sequence). This CDR3 reads CASSLDRGTYEQYF. The CDR3 region has the DNA TGTGCCAGCAGTTTAGACAGGGGAACCTACGAGCAGTACTTC.

This clone was seen only once. The gene calls are TRBV6-5 and TRBJ1-2, with TRBD1 matching 7 bases. The CDR3 loop spans 14 amino acids. Germline CDR1 and CDR2: MNHEY and SVGAGI. J gave up 4 bases and V 7 bases, and 9 bases lay outside the gene matches. CDR3 bases: TGTGCCAGCAACAACAGGGGCCTCAGCTATGGCTACACCTTC. It encodes CASNNRGLSYGYTF.

This clone was detected only a few times. The same CDR3 can be traced to other DNA sequences in this sample. The gene calls are TRBV19 and TRBJ1-1; 7 bases line up with TRBD1. The V gene's germline CDR1 is LNHDA and CDR2 SQIVND (reference sequence). The CDR3 has 13 amino acids. With 4 bases clipped from V and 1 base from J, the junction kept 0 bases outside the gene matches. As DNA, the CDR3 is TGTGCCAGTAGTAGGGACAGGAACACTGAAGCTTTCTTT. This translates into CASSRDRNTEAFF.

V usage is TRBV6-2 or TRBV6-3 and J usage is TRBJ2-2; TRBD2 agrees at 12 bases. Per germline, CDR1 MNHEY and CDR2 SVGEGT. The CDR3 spans 17 residues. V lost 6 bases and J lost 5; bases outside the gene matches: 10. The CDR3 coding sequence is TGTGCCAGCAGCGTACTAGCGGGGGGCTTGTCGACCGGGGAGCTGTTTTTT. This gives the protein CASSVLAGGLSTGELFF.

This chain connects TRBV20-1 to TRBJ2-7; 9 nucleotides align to TRBD1. CDR3 size: 11 residues. Per the germline V gene, CDR1 is DFQATT and CDR2 is SNEGSKA (reference sequence). V dropped 4 bases and J dropped 6; count of bases not matched to a gene: 1. CDR3 in amino acids: CSAKGQGEQYF. As DNA, the CDR3 is TGCAGTGCTAAGGGACAGGGCGAGCAGTACTTC.

V gene TRBV27 combines with J gene TRBJ1-1, with D perhaps matching TRBD1 (5 bases). V lost 3 bases to trimming and J lost 4 bases, with 9 bases between them. Germline CDR1 is MNHEY and CDR2 is SMNVEV (reference sequence). This CDR3 contains 13 residues. The CDR3 loop is CASSFRVVTEAFF. The DNA of the CDR3 is TGTGCCAGCAGTTTCAGGGTTGTCACTGAAGCTTTCTTT.

This sequence joins TRBV12-3 or TRBV12-4 and TRBJ1-1; D not resolved. Between the trimmed V and J ends, which lost 5 bases and 5 bases, there was a span of 9 bases. This CDR3 has 12 residues. DNA for the CDR3: TGTGCCAGCAGTCGCCGAGTTACTGAAGCTTTCTTT. Amino acids: CASSRRVTEAFF.